This entry is about one TCR beta chain. The antigen remains unidentified. Semi-nested PCR with Nested Universal Primer A followed constant-region reverse priming of full-length variable regions. TCRdb used MiXCR to reprocess the 5' RACE reads, holding one entry per CDR3 protein. The table lists about 47,000 distinct CDR3 sequences, around 26% of them singletons. CDR1 and CDR2 from the germline V gene are MNHEY and SVGAGI. The V end was cut by 0 bases, the J end by 3 bases, with 7 bases between. CDR3 length: 14 amino acids. Regarding the study as a whole: Tumor Tregs overlapped most with tumor, then blood, naive CD4+ cells.

The chain couples TRBV6-5 to TRBJ2-3; no firm D call. The clonotype was recovered from a female donor with breast cancer. Sequencing input: naive CD4+ T cells sorted from blood. Subset: naive CD4+ T cells, CD4+CD45RA+CD25-. The DNA for the CDR3 is TGTGCCAGCAGTTACTCTACTGGGACAGATACGCAGTATTTT. Protein: CASSYSTGTDTQYF.